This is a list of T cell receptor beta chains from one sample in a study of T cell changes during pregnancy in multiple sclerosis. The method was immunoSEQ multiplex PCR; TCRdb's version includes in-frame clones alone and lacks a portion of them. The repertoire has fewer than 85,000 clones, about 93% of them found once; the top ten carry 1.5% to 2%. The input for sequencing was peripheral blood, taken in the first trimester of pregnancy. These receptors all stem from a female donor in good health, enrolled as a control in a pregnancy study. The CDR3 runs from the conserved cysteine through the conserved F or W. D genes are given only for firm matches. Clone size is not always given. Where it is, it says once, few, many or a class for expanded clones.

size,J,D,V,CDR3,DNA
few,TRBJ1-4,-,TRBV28,CASSSKTGKLFF,TGTGCCAGCAGTTCCAAGACGGGTAAACTGTTTTTT
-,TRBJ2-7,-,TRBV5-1,CASSLNSGYSYEQYF,TGCGCCAGCAGCTTGAATTCGGGGTACTCCTACGAGCAGTACTTC
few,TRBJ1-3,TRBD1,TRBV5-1,CASSPDRVPGNTIYF,TGCGCCAGCAGCCCAGACAGGGTTCCAGGAAACACCATATATTTT
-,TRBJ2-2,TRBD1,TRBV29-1,CSVVRGHGELFF,TGCAGCGTTGTTAGGGGGCATGGGGAGCTGTTTTTT
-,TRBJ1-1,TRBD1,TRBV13,CASSPGQGSEAFF,TGTGCCAGCAGCCCCGGACAGGGCTCTGAAGCTTTCTTT
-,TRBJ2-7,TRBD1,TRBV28,CASSTTDRESSYEQYF,TGTGCCAGCAGCACAACTGACAGGGAGAGCTCCTACGAGCAGTACTTC
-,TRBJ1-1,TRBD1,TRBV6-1,CASSNGDRPRAFF,TGTGCCAGCAGCAACGGGGACAGGCCCAGAGCTTTCTTT
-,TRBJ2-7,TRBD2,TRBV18,CASSPRSGGLSYEQYF,TGTGCCAGCTCACCACGCTCGGGAGGTCTCTCCTACGAGCAGTACTTC
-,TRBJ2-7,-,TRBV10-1,CASSDSGRGDSEQYF,TGCGCCAGCAGTGATAGTGGCAGGGGGGACTCCGAGCAGTACTTC
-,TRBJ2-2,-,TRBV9,CASSVLTSTGELFF,TGTGCCAGCAGCGTACTCACTAGCACCGGGGAGCTGTTTTTT
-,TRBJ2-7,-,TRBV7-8,CASSPSGQGGTYEQYF,TGTGCCAGCAGCCCATCAGGACAGGGAGGGACCTACGAGCAGTACTTC
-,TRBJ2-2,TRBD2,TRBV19,CASSRLAGVAFTGELFF,TGTGCCAGTAGCAGACTAGCGGGAGTTGCCTTCACCGGGGAGCTGTTTTTT
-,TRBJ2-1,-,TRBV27,CASRLASSYNEQFF,TGTGCCAGCAGGCTAGCGAGCTCCTACAATGAGCAGTTCTTC
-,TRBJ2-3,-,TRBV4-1,CASSHPRDTQYF,TGCGCCAGCAGTCACCCCCGGGATACGCAGTATTTT
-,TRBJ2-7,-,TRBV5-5,CASSFGVMGQYF,TGTGCCAGCAGCTTCGGGGTGATGGGGCAGTACTTC
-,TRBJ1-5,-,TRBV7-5,CVRSLLGQGRAGQPQHF,TGTGTCAGAAGCTTATTGGGACAGGGGCGCGCCGGTCAGCCCCAGCATTTT
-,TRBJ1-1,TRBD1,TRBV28,CASSLDRANTEAFF,TGTGCCAGCAGTTTAGACAGGGCGAACACTGAAGCTTTCTTT
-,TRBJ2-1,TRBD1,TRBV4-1,CASSQGRDRVPVYEQFF,TGCGCCAGCAGCCAAGGCAGGGACAGGGTCCCCGTCTATGAGCAGTTCTTC
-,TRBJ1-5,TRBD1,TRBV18,CASSPPGQGNNQPQHF,TGTGCCAGCTCACCACCGGGACAGGGAAACAATCAGCCCCAGCATTTT
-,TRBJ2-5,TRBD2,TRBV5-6,CASSLPSGGETQYF,TGTGCCAGCAGCTTACCTTCGGGAGGTGAGACCCAGTACTTC
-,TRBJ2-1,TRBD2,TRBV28,CASSPSGRAGDEQFF,TGTGCCAGCAGTCCTAGCGGGAGGGCCGGGGATGAGCAGTTCTTC
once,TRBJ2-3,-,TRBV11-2,CASSFSGGWAQGTDTQYF,TGTGCCAGCAGCTTTTCTGGGGGCTGGGCACAGGGCACAGATACGCAGTATTTT